Presented here are 15 T cell receptor beta chains from one specimen sequenced in a study of T cell responses to AZD1222 COVID-19 vaccine. TCRdb keeps only in-frame clones here, not all; method: immunoSEQ multiplex PCR. The sample has 140,000 or so clones; around 88% are singletons. Sequenced material: peripheral blood, taken on day 0 of AZD1222 vaccination. Every receptor here comes from an adult in good health.

This chain links TRBV30 with TRBJ1-6, with TRBD1 matching 7 bases. The trim removed 2 bases at V and 11 bases at J, leaving 21 bases unmatched. The CDR3 runs 18 residues. From germline, CDR1 is GTSNPN and CDR2 SVGIG (reference sequence). CDR3 sequence: CAWSRDVVPGGHRAPLHF. CDR3 DNA sequence: TGTGCCTGGAGTCGGGATGTTGTCCCAGGGGGGCACCGGGCACCCCTCCACTTT.

J is TRBJ1-2 and V is TRBV7-2; no firm D call. The CDR3 consists of 13 residues. Germline V gene sequence: CDR1 SGHTA, CDR2 FQGNSA. V was trimmed by 6 bases and J by 5 bases, leaving 13 bases between them. The CDR3 spells CASSSGPMYGYTF. The CDR3 coding sequence is TGTGCCAGCAGTTCTGGCCCTATGTATGGCTACACCTTC.

This chain uses TRBV7-2 with TRBJ2-6; TRBD1 is a possible D gene (5 bases). This CDR3 is 19 amino acids long. CDR1 is SGHTA and CDR2 is FQGNSA in the germline V gene. V was cut by 2 bases and J by 2 bases, with 19 bases left in between. The CDR3 DNA reads TGTGCCAGCAGCTTATTCCCCCGGCAGGGAAGAACTGGGGCCAACGTCCTGACTTTC. This sequence encodes CASSLFPRQGRTGANVLTF.

V usage is TRBV7-3 and J usage is TRBJ1-2, with 10 bases aligning to TRBD1. Trimming at V came to 5 bases and at J to 7 bases, leaving 7 bases not matched to a gene. Germline assignment: CDR1 SGHTA and CDR2 FQGTGA. The CDR3 totals 14 residues. Here the CDR3 DNA reads TGTGCCAGCAGCGACTCGACAGGGGGCGCTGGCTACACCTTC. It yields the protein CASSDSTGGAGYTF.

This clone rates as medium-sized. The chain couples TRBV6-1 to TRBJ2-7; 10 bases agree with TRBD2. Germline V CDR1 and CDR2: MNHNS, SASEGT. There are 15 residues in the CDR3. V gave up 0 bases and J gave up 2 bases; unmatched junction bases: 1. The DNA for the CDR3 is TGTGCCAGCAGTGAAGCGCTAGCGGGAGCCTACGAGCAGTACTTC. Its translation: CASSEALAGAYEQYF.

The chain's CDR3 is CASSLFSGARVTEAFF. Here the CDR3 DNA reads TGTGCCAGCAGTTTATTCTCGGGGGCTAGGGTCACTGAAGCTTTCTTT. The chain recombines TRBV28 with TRBJ1-1; possible D gene TRBD1, 6 bases. The length of the CDR3 is 16 residues. Germline assignment: CDR1 MDHEN and CDR2 SYDVKM. The germline V and J ends were trimmed by 1 base and 4 bases, with 16 bases remaining between them.

V is TRBV28 and J is TRBJ2-7, with 9 bases identical to TRBD2. The V gene's germline CDR1 is MDHEN and CDR2 SYDVKM. V lost 4 bases, J lost 2 bases, and 6 bases stayed unmatched. The length of the CDR3 is 15 residues. DNA of the CDR3: TGTGCCAGCAGTTCAGTAGCGGGGGCTACCTACGAGCAGTACTTC. It encodes CASSSVAGATYEQYF.

This clone is a singleton in its sample. The V call is TRBV20-1, the J call TRBJ1-5; D perhaps matches TRBD1 (5 bases). The CDR3 covers 13 residues. V was pared by 5 bases and J by 6 bases, with 14 bases between. Germline values: CDR1 DFQATT, CDR2 SNEGSKA (reference sequence). Here the CDR3 DNA reads TGCAGTGCTCGTGACAGCCGGGGTCAGCCCCAGCATTTT. Protein: CSARDSRGQPQHF.

The chain joins TRBV24-1 to TRBJ2-3, with 9 bases fitting TRBD2. Per the germline V gene, CDR1 is KGHDR and CDR2 is SFDVKD. With 3 bases clipped from V and 3 bases from J, the junction kept 6 bases outside the gene matches. This CDR3 comprises 16 residues. CDR3 in amino acids: CATSDRASGKTDTQYF. The CDR3 nucleotides are TGTGCCACCAGTGATAGGGCTAGCGGGAAGACAGATACGCAGTATTTT.

The V and J genes are TRBV15 and TRBJ2-7; 7 bases map to TRBD2. With V trimmed by 0 bases and J by 5 bases, 10 bases remained unmatched. The CDR3 is 16 amino acids. From germline, CDR1 is LNHNV and CDR2 YYDKDF (reference sequence). Here the CDR3 reads CATSRDPTSRGHEQYF. The CDR3 DNA reads TGTGCCACCAGCAGAGATCCGACTAGCCGCGGCCACGAGCAGTACTTC.

This clone came up a few times. J is TRBJ1-1 and V is TRBV6-5; D is uncertain. In germline, CDR1 is MNHEY, CDR2 SVGAGI. The V end was cut by 6 bases, the J end by 1 base, with 6 bases between. This CDR3 comprises 12 residues. The CDR3, as DNA: TGTGCCAGCAGCAGATGGAACACTGAAGCTTTCTTT. It translates to CASSRWNTEAFF.

This sequence joins TRBV6-2 or TRBV6-3 and TRBJ1-6; D perhaps matches TRBD1 (5 bases). Trimming stripped 2 bases from V and 14 bases from J, with 13 bases between. CDR3 size: 13 residues. Germline V lookup: CDR1 MNHEY, CDR2 SVGEGT. The CDR3 protein is CASSYLRDASLHF. The CDR3 bases are TGTGCCAGCAGTTACCTCCGGGACGCTTCCCTCCACTTT.

The CDR3 DNA follows: TGTGCCAGCAGCGTAGGAAACAGGGGCACTGAAGCTTTCTTT. Protein sequence: CASSVGNRGTEAFF. J is TRBJ1-1 and V is TRBV9; 7 positions match TRBD1. CDR1 SGDLS and CDR2 YYNGEE come from the germline V gene. J gave up 4 bases and V 0 bases, and 3 bases lay outside the gene matches. The CDR3 length is 14 residues.

This chain connects TRBV3-1 (or the pseudogene TRBV3-2) to TRBJ2-1; D is unclear. Germline V gives CDR1 LGHDT, CDR2 YNNKEL (reference sequence). The CDR3 runs 14 residues. Trimming took off 0 bases at V and 7 bases at J, with 10 bases between the two ends. The CDR3: CASSQDRTPNEQFF. DNA for the CDR3: TGTGCCAGCAGCCAAGATCGCACTCCTAATGAGCAGTTCTTC.

The J gene is TRBJ1-4, the V gene TRBV30, with a tentative D call TRBD1 (5 bases). The length of the CDR3 is 14 residues. With 1 base removed from V and 8 bases from J, the gap between germline ends came to 14 bases. CDR1 and CDR2 from the germline V gene are GTSNPN and SVGIG (reference sequence). The CDR3, as DNA: TGTGCCTGGAGTGCGGGACCTGAGGAGGAAAAACTGTTTTTT. Its translation: CAWSAGPEEEKLFF.